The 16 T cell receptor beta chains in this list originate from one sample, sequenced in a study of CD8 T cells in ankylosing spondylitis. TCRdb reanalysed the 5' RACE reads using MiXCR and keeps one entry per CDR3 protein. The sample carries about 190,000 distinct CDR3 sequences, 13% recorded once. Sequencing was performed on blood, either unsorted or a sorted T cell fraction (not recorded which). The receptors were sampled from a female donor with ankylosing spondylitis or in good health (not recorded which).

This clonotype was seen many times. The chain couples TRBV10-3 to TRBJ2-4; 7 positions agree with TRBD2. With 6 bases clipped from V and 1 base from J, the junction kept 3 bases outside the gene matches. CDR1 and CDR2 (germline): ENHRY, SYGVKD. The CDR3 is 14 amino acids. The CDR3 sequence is CAISREGAKNIQYF. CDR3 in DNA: TGTGCCATCAGCAGGGAGGGTGCCAAAAACATTCAGTACTTC.

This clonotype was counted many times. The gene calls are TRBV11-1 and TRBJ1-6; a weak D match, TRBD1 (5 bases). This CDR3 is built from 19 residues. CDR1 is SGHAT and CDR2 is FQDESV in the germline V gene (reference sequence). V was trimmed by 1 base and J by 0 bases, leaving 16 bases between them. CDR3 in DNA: TGTGCCAGCAGCTTAGAACTGCGCGGGGGACTCTCCTATAATTCACCCCTCCACTTT. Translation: CASSLELRGGLSYNSPLHF.

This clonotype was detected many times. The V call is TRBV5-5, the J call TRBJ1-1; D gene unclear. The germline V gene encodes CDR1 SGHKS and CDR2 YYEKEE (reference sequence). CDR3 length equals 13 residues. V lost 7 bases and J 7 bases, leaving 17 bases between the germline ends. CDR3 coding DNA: TGTGCCAGCCATCAAGATTGGGCTAATGAAGCTTTCTTT. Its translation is CASHQDWANEAFF.

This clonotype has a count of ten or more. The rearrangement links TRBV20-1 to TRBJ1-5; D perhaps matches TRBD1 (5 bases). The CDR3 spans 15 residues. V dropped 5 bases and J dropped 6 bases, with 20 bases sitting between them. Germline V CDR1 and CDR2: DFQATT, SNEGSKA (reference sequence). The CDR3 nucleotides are TGCAGTGCTGTTCCTTCGGGGGGGGTGAGTCAGCCCCAGCATTTT. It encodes CSAVPSGGVSQPQHF.

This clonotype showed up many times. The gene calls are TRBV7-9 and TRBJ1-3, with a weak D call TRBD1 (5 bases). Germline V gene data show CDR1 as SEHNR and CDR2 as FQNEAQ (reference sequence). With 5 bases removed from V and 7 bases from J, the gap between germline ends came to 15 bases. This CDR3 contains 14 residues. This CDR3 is CASSPGLSGNTIYF. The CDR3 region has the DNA TGTGCCAGCAGCCCAGGCCTTTCAGGGAACACCATATATTTT.

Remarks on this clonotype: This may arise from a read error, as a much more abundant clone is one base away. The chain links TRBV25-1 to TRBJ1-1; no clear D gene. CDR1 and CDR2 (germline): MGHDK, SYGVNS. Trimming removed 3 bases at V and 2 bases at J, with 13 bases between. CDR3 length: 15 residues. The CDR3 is CASSDPQIGNTEAFF. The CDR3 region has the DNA TGTGCCAGCAGTGACCCCCAAATTGGAAACACTGAAGCTTTCTTT. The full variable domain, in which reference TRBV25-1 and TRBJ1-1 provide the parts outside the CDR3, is EADIYQTPRYLVIGTGKKITLECSQTMGHDKMYWYQQDPGMELHLIHYSYGVNSTEKGDLSSESTVSRIRTEHFPLTLESARPSHTSQYLCASSDPQIGNTEAFFGQGTRLTVV.

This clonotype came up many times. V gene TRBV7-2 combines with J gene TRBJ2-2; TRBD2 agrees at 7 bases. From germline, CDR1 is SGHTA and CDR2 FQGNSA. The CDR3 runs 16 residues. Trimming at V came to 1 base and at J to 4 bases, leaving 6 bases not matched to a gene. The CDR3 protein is CASSLGGGSSTGELFF. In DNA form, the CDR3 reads TGTGCCAGCAGCTTAGGGGGCGGGAGTAGCACCGGGGAGCTGTTTTTT.

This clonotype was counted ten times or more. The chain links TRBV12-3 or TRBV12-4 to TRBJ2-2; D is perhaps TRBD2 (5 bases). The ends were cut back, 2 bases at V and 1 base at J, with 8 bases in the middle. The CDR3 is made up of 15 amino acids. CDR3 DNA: TGTGCCAGCAGTTTAAGACGGGGGAACACCGGGGAGCTGTTTTTT. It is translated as CASSLRRGNTGELFF.

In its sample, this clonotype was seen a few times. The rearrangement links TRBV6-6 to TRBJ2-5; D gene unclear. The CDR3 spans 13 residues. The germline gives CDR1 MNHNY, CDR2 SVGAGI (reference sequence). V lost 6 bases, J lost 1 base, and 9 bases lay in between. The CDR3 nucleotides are TGTGCCAGCAGGCGGAGTACCCAAGAGACCCAGTACTTC. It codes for CASRRSTQETQYF.

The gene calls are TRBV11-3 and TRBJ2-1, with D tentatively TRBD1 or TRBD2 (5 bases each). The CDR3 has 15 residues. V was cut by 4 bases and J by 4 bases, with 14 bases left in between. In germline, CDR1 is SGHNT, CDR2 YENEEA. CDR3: CASSSGRSGYNEQFF. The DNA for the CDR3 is TGTGCCAGCAGCTCGGGACGCTCGGGATACAATGAGCAGTTCTTC.

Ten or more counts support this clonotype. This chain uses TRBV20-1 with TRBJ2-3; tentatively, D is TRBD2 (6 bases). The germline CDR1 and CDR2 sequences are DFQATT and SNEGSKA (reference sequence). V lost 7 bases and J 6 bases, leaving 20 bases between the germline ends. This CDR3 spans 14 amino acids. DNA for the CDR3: TGCAGTGTTTCGTTGGACTACTACCTGGATACGCAGTATTTT. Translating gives CSVSLDYYLDTQYF.

This CDR3 is CATSDANEQFF. In nucleotides, the CDR3 is TGTGCCACCAGTGATGCCAATGAGCAGTTCTTC. The chain joins TRBV24-1 to TRBJ2-1; D is ambiguous. CDR1 and CDR2 (germline): KGHDR, SFDVKD. With 3 bases removed from V and 6 bases from J, the gap between germline ends came to 2 bases. CDR3 length: 11 amino acids.

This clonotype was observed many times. As DNA, the CDR3 is TGTGCCAGCAGTTCGTGGGACAGGGACTACGAGCAGTACTTC. Its protein product is CASSSWDRDYEQYF. The chain has TRBV12-3 or TRBV12-4 and TRBJ2-7; 9 bases are shared with TRBD1. The CDR3 runs 14 residues. V shed 4 bases, J shed 3 bases, and the junction held 4 bases outside the gene matches.

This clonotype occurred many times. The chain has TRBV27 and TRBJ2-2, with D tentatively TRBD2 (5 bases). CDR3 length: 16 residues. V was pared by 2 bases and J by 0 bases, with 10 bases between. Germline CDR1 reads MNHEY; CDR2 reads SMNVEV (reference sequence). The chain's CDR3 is CASSLRASTNTGELFF. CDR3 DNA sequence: TGTGCCAGCAGTTTAAGGGCTAGCACGAACACCGGGGAGCTGTTTTTT.

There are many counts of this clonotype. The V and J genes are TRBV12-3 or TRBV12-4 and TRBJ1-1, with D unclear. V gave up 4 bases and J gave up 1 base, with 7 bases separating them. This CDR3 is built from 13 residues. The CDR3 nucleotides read TGTGCCAGCAGTTGGGCCCGGAACACTGAAGCTTTCTTT. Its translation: CASSWARNTEAFF.

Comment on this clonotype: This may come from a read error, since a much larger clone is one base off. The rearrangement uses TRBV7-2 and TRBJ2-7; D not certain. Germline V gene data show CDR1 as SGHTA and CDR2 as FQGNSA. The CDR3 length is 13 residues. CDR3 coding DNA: TGTGCCAGCAGCGCCTTAATTTCCTACGAGCAGCACTTC. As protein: CASSALISYEQHF. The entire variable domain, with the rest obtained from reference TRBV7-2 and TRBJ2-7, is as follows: GAGVSQSPSNKVTEKGKDVELRCDPISGHTALYWYRQSLGQGLEFLIYFQGNSAPDKSGLPSDRFSAERTGGSVSTLTIQRTQQEDSAVYLCASSALISYEQHFGPGTRLTVT.